This T cell receptor beta chain comes out of a study of human T cells and chemical hapten exposure. Regarding the study as a whole: All donors were alopecia patients, so their immunity may differ from that of healthy people. With regard to DPC sensitization, TCRs above 1 in 1000 frequency did not change.

Per the original methods: TCR counts had a median of about 94,000 per sample and spanned roughly 20,000 to 690,600. TCRdb recomputed calls from the RACE reads with MiXCR, one row per CDR3 protein. Here the V and J calls rest on TCRdb's processing, not on the authors' analysis. The table shows some 110,000 distinct CDR3 sequences, with 9% to 13% occurring only once. The sample's time point: patch test 1, 2 weeks after DPC sensitization. Treatment specified: therapeutic diphenylcyclopropenone sensitization with weekly scalp DPC. Alopecia patients, 18 to 70 years old and DPC-suitable, served as donors. This clonotype was counted only a few times. Antigen specificity is unknown. Specimen: whole blood, collected in connection with sensitization to the hapten diphenylcyclopropenone (DPC). This sequence was found in a woman aged 50 to 65 with alopecia areata. Some clones in this sample may be carry-over from other donors' samples.

CDR3 DNA sequence: TGCAGTGCTAGAGATCCGAATAGCAATCAGCCCCAGCATTTT. Its protein is CSARDPNSNQPQHF. V is TRBV20-1 and J is TRBJ1-5; D ambiguous. Trimming pared 0 bases from V and 0 bases from J, leaving 6 bases between. This CDR3 spans 14 amino acids. Germline loops: CDR1 DFQATT, CDR2 SNEGSKA (reference sequence).